Each of the 21 T cell receptor beta chains below was sequenced from the same sample in a study of T cells expressing NK-cell markers. TCRdb reprocessed the 5' RACE reads and stores each CDR3 protein as one record, lacking DNA. This sample's table reports about 150,000 distinct CDR3 sequences. The sequenced material came from blood T cells: a sorted CD56 or NKG2C T cell subset, CD4+ or CD8+ T cells, or bulk PBMC T cells (not recorded which). These receptors all stem from a man aged 18 to 69 in good health.

J is TRBJ2-2 and V is TRBV7-3; there is no DNA to check the TCRdb D call of TRBD1. The CDR3 loop spans 16 amino acids. The germline V gene encodes CDR1 SGHTA and CDR2 FQGTGA. The CDR3 loop is CASSFSGGRYTGELFF.

The rearrangement uses TRBV7-6 and TRBJ2-1; lacking DNA, the TRBD1 call made by TCRdb goes unchecked. This CDR3 is built from 12 residues. Germline CDR1 is SGHVS and CDR2 is FNYEAQ. CDR3 amino acids: CASSLAGDRQFF.

The J gene is TRBJ2-7, the V gene TRBV5-1; TCRdb proposes TRBD1, but this gene call is untestable without DNA. CDR3 length: 13 amino acids. The germline CDR1 and CDR2 sequences are SGHRS and YFSETQ. The CDR3 loop reads CASSPRTGYEQYF.

The chain has TRBV6-5 and TRBJ1-1; TCRdb calls TRBD1, which cannot be checked without DNA. Germline V gene lookup returns CDR1 MNHEY and CDR2 SVGAGI. This CDR3 is built from 15 residues. The CDR3 loop reads CASSYGRELITEAFF.

The J gene is TRBJ1-1, the V gene TRBV4-1; TCRdb indicates TRBD1, and absent DNA this call remains unverified. This CDR3 is built from 13 residues. Germline V gene data show CDR1 as MGHRA and CDR2 as YSYEKL. The CDR3: CASSQVPQLEAFF.

The chain carries TRBV10-3 and TRBJ2-7; the TCRdb call, TRBD1, lacks DNA for checking. Per the germline V gene, CDR1 is ENHRY and CDR2 is SYGVKD. There are 16 residues in the CDR3. CDR3 amino acids: CAIAGGGVGPNYEQYF.

The V call is TRBV6-5, the J call TRBJ2-3; TCRdb's assignment of TRBD1 cannot be checked, as there is no DNA. Germline CDR1 and CDR2: MNHEY and SVGAGI. The CDR3 is 16 amino acids. The CDR3: CASSYGRGPSTDTQYF.

V usage is TRBV4-2 and J usage is TRBJ2-1; lacking DNA, the TRBD2 call made by TCRdb goes unchecked. The CDR3 extends over 16 amino acids. In germline, CDR1 is LGHNA, CDR2 YNFKEQ. CDR3 protein: CASSQEALAASDEQFF.

The chain has TRBV12-3 or TRBV12-4 and TRBJ1-2; TCRdb designates TRBD1, a call that cannot be tested without DNA. The CDR3 has 16 amino acids. CDR3 in amino acids: CASSLARGERSYGYTF.

The gene calls are TRBV5-1 and TRBJ1-1; TCRdb's assignment of TRBD1 cannot be checked, as there is no DNA. Germline-derived CDR1 and CDR2 are SGHRS and YFSETQ. The CDR3 length is 15 residues. The CDR3 is CASSSVGWGAAEAFF.

The gene calls are TRBV20-1 and TRBJ1-1. The germline CDR1 and CDR2 sequences are DFQATT and SNEGSKA (reference sequence). This CDR3 contains 15 residues. The CDR3 spells CSARDTASSNTEAFF.

V gene TRBV27 combines with J gene TRBJ2-2; the TCRdb D gene call, TRBD1, has no DNA to confirm it. This CDR3 contains 13 residues. From germline, CDR1 is MNHEY and CDR2 SMNVEV (reference sequence). The CDR3 sequence: CASSAPGPGELFF.

The chain is built from TRBV5-1 and TRBJ2-7; with no DNA, the TCRdb D assignment of TRBD2 cannot be verified. The germline V gene encodes CDR1 SGHRS and CDR2 YFSETQ. The CDR3 is made up of 15 amino acids. The CDR3 spells CASSPRGDYSYEQYF.

V gene TRBV10-3 combines with J gene TRBJ2-3; with no DNA, the TCRdb D assignment of TRBD1 cannot be verified. This CDR3 comprises 16 residues. CDR1 is ENHRY and CDR2 is SYGVKD in the germline V gene. The CDR3 protein is CAISEGGRGDPDTQYF.

The genes are TRBV19 and TRBJ1-5. Germline V gives CDR1 LNHDA, CDR2 SQIVND (reference sequence). The CDR3 loop spans 14 amino acids. CDR3 loop: CASSVFSANQPQHF.

The V call is TRBV29-1, the J call TRBJ1-1; lacking DNA, the TRBD1 call made by TCRdb goes unchecked. The CDR3 covers 14 residues. From germline, CDR1 is SQVTM and CDR2 ANQGSEA. CDR3 in amino acids: CSVLLYRGDTEAFF. The complete variable domain, with remaining parts taken from reference TRBV29-1 and TRBJ1-1, reads SAVISQKPSRDICQRGTSLTIQCQVDSQVTMMFWYRQQPGQSLTLIATANQGSEATYESGFVIDKFPISRPNLTFSTLTVSNMSPEDSSIYLCSVLLYRGDTEAFFGQGTRLTVV.

The CDR3 is CASSYSTRLTGVKTQYF. The chain has TRBV6-5 and TRBJ2-5; TCRdb's D call, TRBD1, is unchecked because there is no DNA. CDR3 length: 17 amino acids. In germline, CDR1 is MNHEY, CDR2 SVGAGI.

J is TRBJ1-2 and V is TRBV7-9. The CDR3 has 14 amino acids. Per the germline V gene, CDR1 is SEHNR and CDR2 is FQNEAQ (reference sequence). CDR3 in amino acids: CASRPPSNNYGYTF.

The chain's CDR3 is CASSGPQGNEQFF. V and J are TRBV19 and TRBJ2-1; the TCRdb call, TRBD1, lacks DNA for checking. The germline gives CDR1 LNHDA, CDR2 SQIVND (reference sequence). This CDR3 contains 13 residues.

The chain links TRBV2 to TRBJ2-5; TCRdb selects TRBD2, and the lack of DNA leaves this call unchecked. The germline CDR1 and CDR2 sequences are SNHLY and FYNNEI. CDR3 length: 15 amino acids. CDR3 region: CASSRGGGVQETQYF.

V usage is TRBV6-2 or TRBV6-3 and J usage is TRBJ1-1; the TCRdb call, TRBD1, lacks DNA for checking. CDR3 size: 14 residues. Germline V gene lookup returns CDR1 MNHEY and CDR2 SVGEGT. The CDR3 region is CASKEGTANTEAFF.